These 30 T cell receptor beta chains came from one sample sequenced in a study of shared clonotypes between healthy human individuals. Here immunoSEQ multiplex PCR was the method, and the copy in TCRdb shows in-frame clones only, minus some. The table lists 2 million to 2.5 million clones, 85% to 95% of them singletons. Sequenced: naive CD4+ T cells from PBMCs. Indicated subset: CD45RA+ positively selected. Receptor source: a man between 18 and 35 years old in good health. Some clones in this sample may be carry-over from other donors' samples.

The chain employs TRBV7-8 and TRBJ2-1; 11 bases fit TRBD2. Germline V gives CDR1 SGHVS, CDR2 FQNEAQ. The CDR3 runs 15 residues. The CDR3 region is CATRRTSGPYNEQFF. The CDR3 DNA is TGTGCGACCCGCCGGACTAGCGGGCCTTACAATGAGCAGTTCTTC.

This clone has a single count. The chain has TRBV5-1 and TRBJ1-1; 7 bases are a match to TRBD1. Losses at the gene ends were 0 bases for V and 1 base for J; bases not matched to a gene: 6. This CDR3 has 16 amino acids. CDR1 and CDR2 (germline): SGHRS, YFSETQ. The DNA for the CDR3 is TGCGCCAGCAGCTTGGCGGCAGGGGGAACGAACACTGAAGCTTTCTTT. Translating it yields CASSLAAGGTNTEAFF.

The J gene is TRBJ2-5, the V gene TRBV7-8, with 8 bases fitting TRBD1. Per the germline V gene, CDR1 is SGHVS and CDR2 is FQNEAQ. The CDR3 covers 16 residues. The V segment lost 2 bases and the J segment 6 bases; nucleotides outside the gene matches: 11. Here the CDR3 DNA reads TGTGCCAGCAGCTTACCTAGGACAGGGAGAAGAAAGACCCAGTACTTC. Translating gives CASSLPRTGRRKTQYF.

This clone has only one observation. This chain links TRBV29-1 with TRBJ2-5; 7 bases fit TRBD1. The V gene's germline CDR1 is SQVTM and CDR2 ANQGSEA. Unmatched junction bases numbered 6, after V lost 5 bases and J lost 3 bases. CDR3 size: 13 residues. The CDR3 bases are TGCAGCGTTTTCACCGGGACAGAAGAGACCCAGTACTTC. Its protein is CSVFTGTEETQYF. The full variable domain, with the rest looked up from reference TRBV29-1 and TRBJ2-5, is SAVISQKPSRDICQRGTSLTIQCQVDSQVTMMFWYRQQPGQSLTLIATANQGSEATYESGFVIDKFPISRPNLTFSTLTVSNMSPEDSSIYLCSVFTGTEETQYFGPGTRLLVL.

The chain is built from TRBV14 and TRBJ2-1, with 13 bases fitting TRBD2. V lost 4 bases to trimming and J lost 5 bases; unmatched junction nucleotides: 5. There are 16 residues in the CDR3. Looked up from germline, CDR1 is SGHDN and CDR2 is FVKESK. CDR3 bases: TGTGCCAGCAGCCGAGGGGGACTAGCGGGGAACAATGAGCAGTTCTTC. It yields the protein CASSRGGLAGNNEQFF.

This clone came up a few times. The V and J genes are TRBV18 and TRBJ1-5; D is uncertain. The germline V and J ends were trimmed by 3 bases and 8 bases, with 8 bases remaining between them. This CDR3 region has 12 residues. Germline loops: CDR1 KGHSH, CDR2 LQKENI. CDR3 amino acids: CASSPGVEPQHF. The CDR3 bases are TGTGCCAGCTCACCCGGGGTCGAGCCCCAGCATTTT.

This chain joins TRBV5-1 and TRBJ2-1, with no clear D. The germline V gene has CDR1 SGHRS and CDR2 YFSETQ. Trimming stripped 7 bases from V and 5 bases from J, with 16 bases between. The length of the CDR3 is 14 residues. This CDR3 is CASGEVRANNEQFF. DNA of the CDR3: TGCGCCAGCGGTGAAGTTAGGGCAAACAATGAGCAGTTCTTC.

The chain employs TRBV2 and TRBJ2-3; D is possibly TRBD1 or TRBD2 (7 bases each). The V gene's germline CDR1 is SNHLY and CDR2 FYNNEI. V was pared by 7 bases and J by 4 bases, with 18 bases between. This CDR3 region has 15 residues. CDR3 protein: CASTADREGPDTQYF. The CDR3 DNA sequence: TGTGCCAGCACCGCCGACAGGGAGGGACCAGATACGCAGTATTTT.

The chain couples TRBV5-6 to TRBJ1-4; D unresolved. The CDR3 totals 15 residues. V gave up 0 bases and J gave up 6 bases, with 12 bases separating them. CDR1 is SGHDT, CDR2 YYEEEE, per germline. Written as DNA, the CDR3 is TGTGCCAGCAGCTTGGGCCCAACTGGAGATGAAAAACTGTTTTTT. Amino acids: CASSLGPTGDEKLFF. Complete variable domain (other parts from reference TRBV5-6 and TRBJ1-4): DAGVTQSPTHLIKTRGQQVTLRCSPKSGHDTVSWYQQALGQGPQFIFQYYEEEERQRGNFPDRFSGHQFPNYSSELNVNALLLGDSALYLCASSLGPTGDEKLFFGSGTQLSVL.

A note on this clone: This CDR3 is also generated by other DNA sequences in the sample. This chain connects TRBV5-1 to TRBJ1-1; D call uncertain. CDR3 length: 14 residues. V dropped 4 bases and J dropped 2 bases, with 12 bases sitting between them. Germline values: CDR1 SGHRS, CDR2 YFSETQ. The chain's CDR3 is CASSRLGLNTEAFF. CDR3 bases: TGCGCCAGCAGCCGTCTGGGCCTAAACACTGAAGCTTTCTTT.

This chain connects TRBV5-1 to TRBJ1-2; 7 positions agree with TRBD1. CDR1 is SGHRS, CDR2 YFSETQ, per germline. The CDR3 loop spans 15 amino acids. After removal of 6 bases from V and 8 bases from J, the junction contained 16 bases not matched to a gene. The CDR3 nucleotides are TGCGCCAGCACATTCTCCGGGACAGTCCCTATAGGCTACACCTTC. Encoded protein: CASTFSGTVPIGYTF.

The chain recombines TRBV28 with TRBJ1-5; the D is unclear. From germline, CDR1 is MDHEN and CDR2 SYDVKM. V was trimmed by 7 bases and J by 7 bases, leaving 11 bases between them. The CDR3 loop spans 12 amino acids. CDR3 sequence reads: CASNSVVQPQHF. In DNA form, the CDR3 reads TGTGCCAGCAACTCTGTAGTACAGCCCCAGCATTTT.

V is TRBV7-2 and J is TRBJ2-1; TRBD1 aligns across 8 bases. The CDR3 covers 15 residues. Trimming took 6 bases from V and 4 from J; bases not matched to a gene: 8. Germline CDR1 is SGHTA and CDR2 is FQGNSA. The CDR3 DNA reads as TGTGCCAGCAGAGCAAAGACAGGGGTATACAATGAGCAGTTCTTC. This translates into CASRAKTGVYNEQFF.

The gene calls are TRBV6-5 and TRBJ2-7; D uncertain. The V end was cut by 0 bases, the J end by 1 base, with 10 bases between. The CDR3 has 15 amino acids. Germline V gene data show CDR1 as MNHEY and CDR2 as SVGAGI. The CDR3 is CASSYSGQESYEQYF. The CDR3 DNA reads TGTGCCAGCAGTTACTCCGGGCAGGAATCCTACGAGCAGTACTTC.

The gene calls are TRBV19 and TRBJ1-2; possible D gene TRBD1, 6 bases. The CDR3 runs 13 residues. Trimming left V 7 bases short and J 5 bases short, with 14 bases between. Germline CDR1 is LNHDA and CDR2 is SQIVND (reference sequence). DNA for the CDR3: TGTGCCAGTAAGGGGGTTCAGGGTTATGGCTACACCTTC. It translates to CASKGVQGYGYTF.

This clone was found once. This chain uses TRBV5-1 with TRBJ2-7; unclear D gene. The germline CDR1 and CDR2 sequences are SGHRS and YFSETQ. The CDR3 length is 13 residues. Trimming removed 0 bases from V and 2 bases from J, with 6 bases in between. The CDR3 reads CASSLGSPYEQYF. The DNA for the CDR3 is TGCGCCAGCAGCTTGGGTTCTCCCTACGAGCAGTACTTC.

The rearrangement joins TRBV7-2 to TRBJ2-2; TRBD2 might be the D (7 bases). With 4 bases removed from V and 5 bases from J, the gap between germline ends came to 17 bases. The CDR3 is made up of 16 amino acids. Looked up from germline, CDR1 is SGHTA and CDR2 is FQGNSA. In nucleotides, the CDR3 is TGTGCCAGCAGCTCCCTAGGGGGGGGTGATACCGGGGAGCTGTTTTTT. Its protein product is CASSSLGGGDTGELFF.

Points on this clone: Other DNA sequences in this sample translate to the same CDR3. The V call is TRBV18, the J call TRBJ2-5; D may correspond to TRBD1 or TRBD2 (5 bases each). CDR1 and CDR2 from the germline V gene are KGHSH and LQKENI. This CDR3 is 14 amino acids long. Trimming removed 3 bases from V and 3 bases from J, with 11 bases in between. CDR3 loop: CASSPPGAKETQYF. CDR3 nucleotides: TGTGCCAGCTCACCCCCCGGGGCTAAAGAGACCCAGTACTTC.

The V call is TRBV2, the J call TRBJ2-1, with D perhaps matching TRBD1 (6 bases). This CDR3 contains 14 residues. Trimming took off 6 bases at V and 7 bases at J, with 16 bases between the two ends. Germline-derived CDR1 and CDR2 are SNHLY and FYNNEI. CDR3 region: CASRFRGYENEQFF. In DNA form, the CDR3 reads TGTGCCAGCAGGTTCAGGGGCTATGAGAATGAGCAGTTCTTC.

The rearrangement uses TRBV28 and TRBJ2-3; 7 bases are a match to TRBD2. The CDR3 is 15 residues long. Germline loops: CDR1 MDHEN, CDR2 SYDVKM. V trimming: 4 bases; J trimming: 3 bases; junction bases outside the gene matches: 7. The CDR3 sequence: CASSWAGVRTDTQYF. CDR3 in DNA: TGTGCCAGCAGTTGGGCGGGAGTGAGGACAGATACGCAGTATTTT.

The chain employs TRBV11-1 and TRBJ1-1; D uncertain. There are 16 residues in the CDR3. V was pared by 0 bases and J by 4 bases, with 15 bases between. The germline gives CDR1 SGHAT, CDR2 FQDESV (reference sequence). The DNA for the CDR3 is TGTGCCAGCAGCTTAGCGGATCTGTACCGGGGCACTGAAGCTTTCTTT. Translated, it gives CASSLADLYRGTEAFF.

V and J are TRBV6-5 and TRBJ2-7; a possible D gene is TRBD2 (5 bases). Germline CDR1 is MNHEY and CDR2 is SVGAGI. The CDR3 loop spans 12 amino acids. The germline V and J ends were trimmed by 8 bases and 2 bases, with 10 bases remaining between them. The CDR3 region is CASGERPYEQYF. CDR3 DNA sequence: TGTGCCAGCGGGGAGAGACCCTACGAGCAGTACTTC.

As regards this clone: Other nucleotide sequences from this sample produce the same CDR3. The V gene is TRBV4-2, the J gene TRBJ2-2, with TRBD2 matching 14 bases. This CDR3 has 17 residues. CDR1 is LGHNA and CDR2 is YNFKEQ in the germline V gene. With V trimmed by 3 bases and J by 5 bases, 5 bases remained unmatched. The CDR3 loop is CASSQGLAGVATGELFF. As DNA, the CDR3 is TGTGCCAGCAGCCAGGGACTAGCGGGAGTTGCAACCGGGGAGCTGTTTTTT.

The rearrangement uses TRBV29-1 and TRBJ2-5; D unresolved. Germline assignment: CDR1 SQVTM and CDR2 ANQGSEA. V lost 1 base to trimming and J lost 1 base, with 4 bases between them. This CDR3 comprises 12 residues. The CDR3 nucleotides are TGCAGCGTTGAAGGTCTCCAAGAGACCCAGTACTTC. Translating it yields CSVEGLQETQYF.

This CDR3 is CASSLTVLSYEQYF. The DNA of the CDR3 is TGTGCCAGCAGCTTAACGGTTTTATCCTACGAGCAGTACTTC. The rearrangement uses TRBV7-9 and TRBJ2-7; the D is unclear. The CDR3 extends over 14 amino acids. Germline CDR1 reads SEHNR; CDR2 reads FQNEAQ (reference sequence). V lost 2 bases and J 1 base, leaving 9 bases between the germline ends.

The rearrangement joins TRBV2 to TRBJ1-1; 7 bases fit TRBD1. The CDR3 length is 14 residues. CDR1 SNHLY and CDR2 FYNNEI come from the germline V gene. V lost 6 bases, J lost 5 bases, and 9 bases stayed unmatched. This chain's CDR3 is CASSARTGRTEAFF. Written as DNA, the CDR3 is TGTGCCAGCAGCGCTCGGACAGGACGGACTGAAGCTTTCTTT.

The chain is built from TRBV5-1 and TRBJ2-2, with D possibly called TRBD1 or TRBD2 (5 bases each). The CDR3 length is 18 residues. V gave up 4 bases and J gave up 4 bases, with 23 bases separating them. From germline, CDR1 is SGHRS and CDR2 YFSETQ. CDR3 coding DNA: TGCGCCAGCAGCCAAGAGATGGGGGTCTATCGTTTCACCGGGGAGCTGTTTTTT. Its translation is CASSQEMGVYRFTGELFF.

This clone was seen just once. V is TRBV9 and J is TRBJ1-3; 9 bases are a match to TRBD1. The germline V gene encodes CDR1 SGDLS and CDR2 YYNGEE. The trim removed 0 bases at V and 1 base at J, leaving 11 bases unmatched. The CDR3 is made up of 19 amino acids. The CDR3 bases are TGTGCCAGCAGCGTAGCGGGGACAGGGATCTCCAGTTCTGGAAACACCATATATTTT. The encoded protein is CASSVAGTGISSSGNTIYF.

The rearrangement uses TRBV2 and TRBJ2-5; 13 positions match TRBD2. CDR1 and CDR2 from the germline V gene are SNHLY and FYNNEI. The CDR3 contains 16 residues. J gave up 5 bases and V 6 bases, and 9 bases lay outside the gene matches. CDR3 region: CASRPTLAGGSETQYF. In nucleotides, the CDR3 is TGTGCCAGCAGACCCACACTAGCGGGAGGGTCGGAGACCCAGTACTTC.

The chain has TRBV11-2 and TRBJ2-2, with TRBD2 matching 7 bases. CDR3 length: 18 amino acids. The trim removed 5 bases at V and 2 bases at J, leaving 14 bases unmatched. Per germline, CDR1 SGHAT and CDR2 FQNNGV. The CDR3 sequence: CASSRMLQAGYNTGELFF. CDR3 coding DNA: TGTGCCAGCAGCCGTATGTTACAAGCGGGGTACAACACCGGGGAGCTGTTTTTT.